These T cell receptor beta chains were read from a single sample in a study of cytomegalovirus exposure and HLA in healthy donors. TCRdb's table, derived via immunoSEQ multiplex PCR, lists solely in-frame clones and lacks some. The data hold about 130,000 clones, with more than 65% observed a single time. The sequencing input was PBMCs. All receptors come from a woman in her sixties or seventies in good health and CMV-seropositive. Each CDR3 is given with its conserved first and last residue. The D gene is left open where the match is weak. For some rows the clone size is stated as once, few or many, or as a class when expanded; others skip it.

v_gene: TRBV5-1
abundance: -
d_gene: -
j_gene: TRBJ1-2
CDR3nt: TGCGCCAGCAGCACACAGGTCCTCTATGGCTACACCTTC
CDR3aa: CASSTQVLYGYTF

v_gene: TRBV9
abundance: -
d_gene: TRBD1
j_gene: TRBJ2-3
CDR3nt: TGTGCCAGCAGCGAGGGACAGGGGAGGTCAGATACGCAGTATTTT
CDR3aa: CASSEGQGRSDTQYF

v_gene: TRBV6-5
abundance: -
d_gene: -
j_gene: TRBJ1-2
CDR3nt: TGTGCCAGCAGCCTCGTGGACAGCGCTTACTATGGCTACACCTTC
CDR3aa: CASSLVDSAYYGYTF

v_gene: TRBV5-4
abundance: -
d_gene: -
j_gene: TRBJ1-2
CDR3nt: TGTGCCAGCCAGGAGAATGGGGCAGCTAACTATGGCTACACCTTC
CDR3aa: CASQENGAANYGYTF

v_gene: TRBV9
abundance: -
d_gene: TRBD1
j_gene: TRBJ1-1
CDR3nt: TGTGCCAGCAGCCTGACGACAGGGATGAACACTGAAGCTTTCTTT
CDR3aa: CASSLTTGMNTEAFF

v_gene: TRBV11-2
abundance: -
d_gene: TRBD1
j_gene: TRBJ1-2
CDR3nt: TGTGCCAGCACCCCGGGACAGGGCGACTTTAACTATGGCTACACCTTC
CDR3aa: CASTPGQGDFNYGYTF

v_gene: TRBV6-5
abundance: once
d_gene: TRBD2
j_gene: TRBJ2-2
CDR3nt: TGTGCCAGCAGTTATAGCGGGAACACGAACACCGGGGAGCTGTTTTTT
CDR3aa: CASSYSGNTNTGELFF

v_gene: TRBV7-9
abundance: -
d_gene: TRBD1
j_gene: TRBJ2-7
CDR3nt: TGTGCCAGCGGCCGGGACAGGGGCTACGAGCAGTACTTC
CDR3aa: CASGRDRGYEQYF

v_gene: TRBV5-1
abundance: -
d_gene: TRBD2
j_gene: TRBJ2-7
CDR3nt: TGCGCCAGCAGCTTGGCTAGCGGGATTTACGAGCAGTACTTC
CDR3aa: CASSLASGIYEQYF

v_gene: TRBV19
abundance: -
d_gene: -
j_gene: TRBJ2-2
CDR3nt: TGTGCCAGTACCCGGGAGAGCACCGGGGAGCTGTTTTTT
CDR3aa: CASTRESTGELFF

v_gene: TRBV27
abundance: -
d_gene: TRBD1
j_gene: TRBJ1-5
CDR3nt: TGTGCCAGCAGCCTGGGGACAGGGGGCAATCAGCCCCAGCATTTT
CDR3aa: CASSLGTGGNQPQHF

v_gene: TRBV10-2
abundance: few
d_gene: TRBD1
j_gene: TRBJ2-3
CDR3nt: TGCGCCAGCAGTGCCCCGGACAGGGGCACAGATACGCAGTATTTT
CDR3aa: CASSAPDRGTDTQYF

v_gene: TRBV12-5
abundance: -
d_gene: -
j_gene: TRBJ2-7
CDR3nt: TGTGCTAGTGGCCCTCCCTACGAGCAGTACTTC
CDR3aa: CASGPPYEQYF

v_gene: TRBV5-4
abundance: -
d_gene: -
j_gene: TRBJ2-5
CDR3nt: TGTGCCAGCAGCCTGGAGGGCAGGGCGGAGACCCAGTACTTC
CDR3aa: CASSLEGRAETQYF

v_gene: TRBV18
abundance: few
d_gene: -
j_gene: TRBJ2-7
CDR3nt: TGTGCCAGCTCACCCGGAGACGAGCAGTACTTC
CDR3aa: CASSPGDEQYF

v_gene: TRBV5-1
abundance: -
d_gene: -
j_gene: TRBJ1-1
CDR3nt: TGCGCCAGCAGCTTGGGACAGGAGTCTGAAGCTTTCTTT
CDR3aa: CASSLGQESEAFF

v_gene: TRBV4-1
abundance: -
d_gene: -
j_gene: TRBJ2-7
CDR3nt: TGCGCCAGCAGCCAAGAGCAGGGGAGCCACGAGCAGTACTTC
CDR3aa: CASSQEQGSHEQYF

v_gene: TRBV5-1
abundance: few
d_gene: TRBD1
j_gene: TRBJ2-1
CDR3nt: TGCGCCAGCAGCTCGGGACAGTTCTACAATGAGCAGTTCTTC
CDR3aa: CASSSGQFYNEQFF